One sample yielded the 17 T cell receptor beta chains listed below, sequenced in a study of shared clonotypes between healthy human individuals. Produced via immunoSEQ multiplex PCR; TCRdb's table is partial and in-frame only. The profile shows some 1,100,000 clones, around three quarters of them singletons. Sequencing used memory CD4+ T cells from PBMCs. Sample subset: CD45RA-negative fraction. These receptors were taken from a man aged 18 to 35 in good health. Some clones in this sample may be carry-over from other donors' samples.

CDR3 amino acids: CASSQTQGRGHEQFF. DNA of the CDR3: TGTGCCAGCAGCCAGACACAGGGGAGGGGACATGAGCAGTTCTTC. The chain joins TRBV11-2 to TRBJ2-1; D may match TRBD1 or TRBD2 (7 bases each). The germline gives CDR1 SGHAT, CDR2 FQNNGV. The V end lost 5 bases, the J end lost 8 bases, and 19 bases lay between the germline ends. The CDR3 is made up of 15 amino acids.

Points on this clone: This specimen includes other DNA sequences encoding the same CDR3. CDR3: CASSLSSYEQYF. The CDR3 DNA is TGTGCCAGCAGTTTGAGCTCATACGAGCAGTACTTC. V gene TRBV28 combines with J gene TRBJ2-7; unclear D gene. V gave up 3 bases and J gave up 4 bases, with 7 bases separating them. The CDR3 is made up of 12 amino acids. Germline V CDR1 and CDR2: MDHEN, SYDVKM. The full variable domain, with the rest looked up from reference TRBV28 and TRBJ2-7, is DVKVTQSSRYLVKRTGEKVFLECVQDMDHENMFWYRQDPGLGLRLIYFSYDVKMKEKGDIPEGYSVSREKKERFSLILESASTNQTSMYLCASSLSSYEQYFGPGTRLTVT.

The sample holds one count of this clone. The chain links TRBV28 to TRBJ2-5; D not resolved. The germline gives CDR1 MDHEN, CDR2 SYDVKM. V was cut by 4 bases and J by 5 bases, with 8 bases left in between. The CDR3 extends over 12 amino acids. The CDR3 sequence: CASSSMWETQYF. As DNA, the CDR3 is TGTGCCAGCAGTTCAATGTGGGAGACCCAGTACTTC.

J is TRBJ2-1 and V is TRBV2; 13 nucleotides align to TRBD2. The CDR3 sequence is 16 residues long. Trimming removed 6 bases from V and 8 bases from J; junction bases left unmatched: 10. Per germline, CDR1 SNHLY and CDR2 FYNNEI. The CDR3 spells CASRRVGTSGTDEQFF. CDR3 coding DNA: TGTGCCAGCAGGAGGGTGGGGACTAGCGGGACGGATGAGCAGTTCTTC.

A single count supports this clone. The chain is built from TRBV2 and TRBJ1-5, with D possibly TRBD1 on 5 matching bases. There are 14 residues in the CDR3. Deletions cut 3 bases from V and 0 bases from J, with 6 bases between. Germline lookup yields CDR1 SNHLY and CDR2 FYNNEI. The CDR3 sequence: CASSDQGSNQPQHF. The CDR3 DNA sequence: TGTGCCAGCAGTGATCAGGGTAGCAATCAGCCCCAGCATTTT.

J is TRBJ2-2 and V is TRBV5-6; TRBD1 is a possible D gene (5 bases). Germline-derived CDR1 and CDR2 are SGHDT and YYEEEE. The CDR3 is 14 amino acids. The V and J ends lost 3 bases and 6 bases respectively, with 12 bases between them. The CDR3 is CASSSPGFPGELFF. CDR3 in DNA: TGTGCCAGCAGCTCCCCAGGGTTCCCCGGGGAGCTGTTTTTT.

CDR3: CASSLVGGPTEAFF. The DNA of the CDR3 is TGTGCCAGCAGTCTCGTCGGGGGCCCCACTGAAGCTTTCTTT. The chain has TRBV28 and TRBJ1-1; weak D call: TRBD1 (6 bases). This CDR3 comprises 14 residues. Germline V lookup: CDR1 MDHEN, CDR2 SYDVKM. The V end was cut by 5 bases, the J end by 4 bases, with 14 bases between.

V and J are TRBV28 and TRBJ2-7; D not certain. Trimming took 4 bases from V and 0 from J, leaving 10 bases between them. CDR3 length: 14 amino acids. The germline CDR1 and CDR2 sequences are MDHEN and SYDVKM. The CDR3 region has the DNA TGTGCCAGCAGTTCCAAGAAAAGCTCCTACGAGCAGTACTTC. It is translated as CASSSKKSSYEQYF.

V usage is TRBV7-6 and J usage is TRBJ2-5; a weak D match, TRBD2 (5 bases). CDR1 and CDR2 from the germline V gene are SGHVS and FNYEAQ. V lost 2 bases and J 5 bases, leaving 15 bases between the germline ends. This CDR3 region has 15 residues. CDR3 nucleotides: TGTGCCAGCAGCTTACAGAACTCTGGCGGGGAGACCCAGTACTTC. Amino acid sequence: CASSLQNSGGETQYF.

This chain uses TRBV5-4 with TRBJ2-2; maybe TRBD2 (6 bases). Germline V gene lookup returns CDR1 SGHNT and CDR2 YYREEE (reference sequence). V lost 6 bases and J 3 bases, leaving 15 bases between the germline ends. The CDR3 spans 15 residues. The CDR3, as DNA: TGTGCCAGCACCTTTAGCGGTCCCCACACCGGGGAGCTGTTTTTT. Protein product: CASTFSGPHTGELFF.

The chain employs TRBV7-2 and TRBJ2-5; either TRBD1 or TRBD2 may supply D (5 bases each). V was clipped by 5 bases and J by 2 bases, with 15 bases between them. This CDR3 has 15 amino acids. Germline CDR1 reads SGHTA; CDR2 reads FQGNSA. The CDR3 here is CASSANRGLQETQYF. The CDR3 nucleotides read TGTGCCAGCAGCGCGAACCGGGGCTTACAAGAGACCCAGTACTTC.

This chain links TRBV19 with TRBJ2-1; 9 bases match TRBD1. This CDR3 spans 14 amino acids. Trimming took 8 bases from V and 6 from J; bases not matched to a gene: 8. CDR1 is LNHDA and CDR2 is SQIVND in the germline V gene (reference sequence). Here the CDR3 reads CASLDRGLGNEQFF. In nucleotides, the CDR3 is TGTGCCAGTTTAGACAGGGGGTTGGGCAATGAGCAGTTCTTC. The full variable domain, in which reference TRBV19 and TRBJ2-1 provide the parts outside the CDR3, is DGGITQSPKYLFRKEGQNVTLSCEQNLNHDAMYWYRQDPGQGLRLIYYSQIVNDFQKGDIAEGYSVSREKKESFPLTVTSAQKNPTAFYLCASLDRGLGNEQFFGPGTRLTVL.

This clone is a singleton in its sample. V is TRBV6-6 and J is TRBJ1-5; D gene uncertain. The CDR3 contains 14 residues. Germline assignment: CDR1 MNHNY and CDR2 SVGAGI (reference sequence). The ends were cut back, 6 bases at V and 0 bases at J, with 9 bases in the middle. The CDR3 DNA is TGTGCCAGCAGAAGACTGTTTAGCAATCAGCCCCAGCATTTT. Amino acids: CASRRLFSNQPQHF.

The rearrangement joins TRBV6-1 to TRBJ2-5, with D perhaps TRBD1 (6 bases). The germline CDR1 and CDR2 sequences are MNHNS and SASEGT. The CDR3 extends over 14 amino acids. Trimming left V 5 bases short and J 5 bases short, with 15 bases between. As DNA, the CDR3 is TGTGCCAGCAGTCCATACAGGGTCCGGGAGACCCAGTACTTC. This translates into CASSPYRVRETQYF.

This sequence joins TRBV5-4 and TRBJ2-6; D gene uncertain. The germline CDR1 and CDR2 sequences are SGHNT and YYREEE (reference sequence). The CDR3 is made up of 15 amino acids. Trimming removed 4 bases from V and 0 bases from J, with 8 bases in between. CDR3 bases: TGTGCCAGCAGCGCCCTTATCTCTGGGGCCAACGTCCTGACTTTC. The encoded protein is CASSALISGANVLTF.

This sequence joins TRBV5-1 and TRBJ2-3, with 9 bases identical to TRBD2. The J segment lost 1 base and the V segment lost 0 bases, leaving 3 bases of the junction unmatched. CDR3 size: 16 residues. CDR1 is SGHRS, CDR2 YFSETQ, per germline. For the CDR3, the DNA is TGCGCCAGCAGCTTGGCGCCTAGCGGGGGCACAGATACGCAGTATTTT. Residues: CASSLAPSGGTDTQYF.

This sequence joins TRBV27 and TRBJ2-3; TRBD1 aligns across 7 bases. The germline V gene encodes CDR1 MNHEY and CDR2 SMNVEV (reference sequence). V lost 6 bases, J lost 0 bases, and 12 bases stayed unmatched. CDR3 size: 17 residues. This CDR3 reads CASRTEWDSSSTDTQYF. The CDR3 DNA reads TGTGCCAGCAGGACGGAATGGGACAGTTCTAGCACAGATACGCAGTATTTT.